This T cell receptor beta chain emerged from a study of vaccination and CD4 T cells after COVID-19. In the study overall: Recovered patients in the cohort numbered six men and four women, two of them Hispanic. Stimulation of cells relied on overlapping spike peptides derived from SARS-CoV-2, HCoV-NL63, HCoV-OC43 and HCoV-229E.

As to treatment: approximately 9-day PBMC culture with coronavirus spike peptide pools or control peptides (ViraFEST assay). T cells were expanded with peptide pools, and expanded clonotypes were identified by TCR sequencing. Note on this clonotype: Its antigen remains unknown.

Sequencing of the DNA from cultured CD4+ T cells was carried out with the Oncomine TCR Beta short-read assay. From cultured CD4+ T cells, genomic DNA was extracted. Using its own MiXCR run on the PCR reads, TCRdb lists one record per CDR3 protein. This table holds approximately 20,000 distinct CDR3 sequences, more than 20% found once. Trimming stripped 4 bases from V and 5 bases from J, with 17 bases between. The CDR3 runs 15 residues. This chain joins TRBV12-3 or TRBV12-4 and TRBJ2-5; D gene uncertain. The TCR was taken from a human donor with COVID-19. Source material: cultured CD4+ T cells from blood. The CDR3 protein is CASSYGGSTWETQYF. The CDR3 bases are TGTGCCAGCAGTTACGGTGGCTCAACGTGGGAGACCCAGTACTTC.